This TCR beta chain is from a study of Tregs in tolerant kidney transplant recipients. Here immunoSEQ multiplex PCR was the method, and the copy in TCRdb shows in-frame clones only, minus some. Of tens of thousands of clones listed, approximately 91% are singletons. The source was CD4+ T cells from blood, collected before the transplant. This clonotype originated in a human donor who received a combined kidney and bone marrow transplant.

The CDR3 is CASSARESGETQYF. CDR3 nucleotide sequence: TGTGCCAGCAGCGCACGGGAGTCTGGGGAGACCCAGTACTTC. The chain links TRBV7-7 to TRBJ2-5; maybe TRBD2 (6 bases). This CDR3 is 14 amino acids long. Germline V gene lookup returns CDR1 SSHAT and CDR2 FNYEAQ (reference sequence). V lost 5 bases and J 5 bases, leaving 15 bases between the germline ends.